One sample yielded the 30 T cell receptor beta chains listed below, sequenced in a study of technical replicates of blood from a handful of donors. Produced via immunoSEQ multiplex PCR; TCRdb's table is partial and in-frame only. This sample carries 95,000 to 100,000 clones, 95% to 96% of them seen once, and the ten largest clones take approximately 0.2%. Input material: T cells isolated from PBMCs. These receptors all come from a human donor in good health.

The chain combines TRBV19 with TRBJ2-2; 10 bases are shared with TRBD2. Per germline, CDR1 LNHDA and CDR2 SQIVND (reference sequence). CDR3 length equals 20 residues. V was pared by 3 bases and J by 3 bases, with 16 bases of the junction left unmatched. In DNA, the CDR3 is TGTGCCAGTAGTATTTTCGGACTAGCGGCTATCTCAGGTCACACCGGGGAGCTGTTTTTT. Its protein product is CASSIFGLAAISGHTGELFF.

This clone was seen just once. The V gene is TRBV13, the J gene TRBJ1-2; D remains ambiguous. The CDR3 is made up of 15 amino acids. Per the germline V gene, CDR1 is PRHDT and CDR2 is FYEKMQ (reference sequence). V was trimmed by 2 bases and J by 8 bases, leaving 18 bases between them. CDR3 DNA sequence: TGTGCCAGCAGCTTATTGGATAAGGGCCGAGGGGGCTACACCTTC. Protein sequence: CASSLLDKGRGGYTF.

CDR3 DNA sequence: TGTGCCATCAGAGGGGGGGCCAGTTACAATGAGCAGTTCTTC. Protein sequence: CAIRGGASYNEQFF. V and J are TRBV10-3 and TRBJ2-1; possible D gene TRBD2, 7 bases. The CDR3 sequence is 14 residues long. Germline V lookup: CDR1 ENHRY, CDR2 SYGVKD. V was trimmed by 6 bases and J by 4 bases, leaving 13 bases between them.

V gene TRBV7-9 combines with J gene TRBJ2-2; possible D gene TRBD2, 6 bases. The CDR3 length is 15 residues. Germline CDR1 reads SEHNR; CDR2 reads FQNEAQ (reference sequence). Trimming cost V 4 bases and J 2 bases, with 11 bases left between them. CDR3 region: CASSSGTHNTGELFF. The CDR3 DNA reads TGTGCCAGCAGCTCCGGGACTCACAACACCGGGGAGCTGTTTTTT.

The V and J genes are TRBV10-3 and TRBJ1-1, with D maybe TRBD1 (5 bases). Germline CDR1 and CDR2: ENHRY and SYGVKD. The CDR3 is 14 residues long. With 3 bases removed from V and 4 bases from J, the gap between germline ends came to 12 bases. The CDR3 is CAISERGVFTEAFF. DNA of the CDR3: TGTGCCATCAGTGAACGGGGGGTCTTCACTGAAGCTTTCTTT.

CDR3 in DNA: TGTGCCATCAGTGACCCTAGCGGGGGTCTGAGCTCCTACGAGCAGTACTTC. This gives the protein CAISDPSGGLSSYEQYF. This sequence joins TRBV10-3 and TRBJ2-7, with 10 bases identical to TRBD2. The V gene's germline CDR1 is ENHRY and CDR2 SYGVKD. The J segment lost 0 bases and the V segment lost 3 bases, leaving 8 bases of the junction unmatched. This CDR3 region has 17 residues.

This chain connects TRBV19 to TRBJ2-5; TRBD2 aligns across 7 bases. Germline V gene sequence: CDR1 LNHDA, CDR2 SQIVND (reference sequence). The CDR3 spans 15 residues. With 3 bases clipped from V and 1 base from J, the junction kept 5 bases outside the gene matches. DNA of the CDR3: TGTGCCAGTAGTATTCACGGGGGGTTCCAAGAGACCCAGTACTTC. Translated, it gives CASSIHGGFQETQYF. Based on the CDR3 plus reference TRBV19 and TRBJ2-5, the full variable domain is DGGITQSPKYLFRKEGQNVTLSCEQNLNHDAMYWYRQDPGQGLRLIYYSQIVNDFQKGDIAEGYSVSREKKESFPLTVTSAQKNPTAFYLCASSIHGGFQETQYFGPGTRLLVL.

This chain links TRBV11-2 with TRBJ2-5; 11 positions agree with TRBD2. The CDR3 length is 17 residues. Germline V lookup: CDR1 SGHAT, CDR2 FQNNGV. The J segment lost 7 bases and the V segment lost 0 bases, leaving 10 bases of the junction unmatched. CDR3 sequence (DNA): TGTGCCAGCAGCTTAGATAACCTAGCGGGGGGTCATGGGACCCAGTACTTC. Amino acid sequence: CASSLDNLAGGHGTQYF.

The chain is built from TRBV16 and TRBJ1-5; 7 bases fit TRBD1. J was trimmed by 4 bases and V by 2 bases; bases with no gene match: 11. CDR3 length: 17 amino acids. Germline CDR1 and CDR2: KGHSY and FQNENV. DNA for the CDR3: TGTGCCAGCAGCCAACTGTTCAGGGGGTCTGGTAATCAGCCCCAGCATTTT. The encoded protein is CASSQLFRGSGNQPQHF. Full variable domain (outside the CDR3, taken from reference TRBV16 and TRBJ1-5): GEEVAQTPKHLVRGEGQKAKLYCAPIKGHSYVFWYQQVLKNEFKFLISFQNENVFDETGMPKERFSAKCLPNSPCSLEIQATKLEDSAVYFCASSQLFRGSGNQPQHFGDGTRLSIL.

The chain couples TRBV28 to TRBJ2-7, with 9 bases lining up with TRBD1. Trimming cost V 5 bases and J 2 bases; bases outside gene matches: 13. CDR3 length equals 17 residues. The germline CDR1 and CDR2 sequences are MDHEN and SYDVKM. CDR3 bases: TGTGCCAGCAGTCCTCTTACACGGGACAGGGAAGCCTACGAGCAGTACTTC. It translates to CASSPLTRDREAYEQYF.

V gene TRBV21-1 combines with J gene TRBJ1-2; the table names TRBD1, a call not compared with the DNA. TRBV21-1 is a pseudogene segment. The CDR3 has 16 residues. The CDR3 loop reads CASSTPPQGLFYGYTF. CDR3 nucleotides: TGTGCCAGCAGCACCCCCCCTCAGGGTTTATTCTATGGCTACACCTTC.

This chain connects TRBV4-1 to TRBJ2-6; 9 bases fit TRBD1. V gave up 6 bases and J gave up 2 bases; unmatched junction bases: 5. The CDR3 consists of 16 residues. Germline V gives CDR1 MGHRA, CDR2 YSYEKL. The CDR3 loop is CASRPYRGPGANVLTF. The CDR3 nucleotides read TGCGCCAGCAGGCCCTACAGGGGGCCTGGGGCCAACGTCCTGACTTTC.

This clone showed up just once. This chain connects TRBV10-3 to TRBJ2-1; TRBD1 might be the D (6 bases). The V gene lost 5 bases and the J gene lost 5 bases, with 13 bases spanning the gap. The length of the CDR3 is 14 residues. Germline CDR1 ENHRY, CDR2 SYGVKD. The CDR3 reads CAISFQGNNNEQFF. CDR3 in DNA: TGTGCCATCAGTTTCCAGGGGAACAACAATGAGCAGTTCTTC.

The chain is built from TRBV7-2 and TRBJ1-1; D is possibly TRBD1 (6 bases). The germline V gene encodes CDR1 SGHTA and CDR2 FQGNSA. The CDR3 length is 17 residues. Trimming took 2 bases from V and 1 from J, leaving 17 bases between them. The CDR3 sequence: CASSLPQGRIWNTEAFF. Here the CDR3 DNA reads TGTGCCAGCAGCTTACCCCAGGGGCGAATTTGGAACACTGAAGCTTTCTTT. The variable domain in full, with the rest retrieved from reference TRBV7-2 and TRBJ1-1, is GAGVSQSPSNKVTEKGKDVELRCDPISGHTALYWYRQSLGQGLEFLIYFQGNSAPDKSGLPSDRFSAERTGGSVSTLTIQRTQQEDSAVYLCASSLPQGRIWNTEAFFGQGTRLTVV.

This chain uses TRBV11-2 with TRBJ2-3, with D perhaps TRBD1 (6 bases). This CDR3 has 17 amino acids. Germline CDR1 reads SGHAT; CDR2 reads FQNNGV. Trimming took off 1 base at V and 0 bases at J, with 14 bases between the two ends. CDR3 DNA sequence: TGTGCCAGCAGCTTAGCCCGGGACACCCAGAGCACAGATACGCAGTATTTT. It translates to CASSLARDTQSTDTQYF.

V is TRBV14 and J is TRBJ2-5, with 9 bases matching TRBD2. V trimming: 3 bases; J trimming: 5 bases; junction bases outside the gene matches: 13. Germline lookup yields CDR1 SGHDN and CDR2 FVKESK. CDR3 length: 17 amino acids. CDR3 sequence: CASSHLAGALWEETQYF. In nucleotides, the CDR3 is TGTGCCAGCAGCCACTTAGCGGGGGCCCTCTGGGAGGAGACCCAGTACTTC. The variable domain in full, with the rest retrieved from reference TRBV14 and TRBJ2-5, is EAGVTQFPSHSVIEKGQTVTLRCDPISGHDNLYWYRRVMGKEIKFLLHFVKESKQDESGMPNNRFLAERTGGTYSTLKVQPAELEDSGVYFCASSHLAGALWEETQYFGPGTRLLVL.

The CDR3 DNA reads TGCGCCAGCAGCCAGACACAGGGGGTTGAAGCTTTCTTT. This encodes CASSQTQGVEAFF. V is TRBV5-1 and J is TRBJ1-1, with 8 bases aligning to TRBD1. The CDR3 runs to 13 residues. Germline CDR1 SGHRS, CDR2 YFSETQ. The V gene end was trimmed by 4 bases and the J gene end by 7 bases; junction bases not matched to a gene: 6.

The sample holds one count of this clone. The chain recombines TRBV7-8 with TRBJ2-7, with D tentatively TRBD1 (6 bases). This CDR3 contains 13 residues. V was pared by 3 bases and J by 3 bases, with 9 bases between. Germline CDR1 is SGHVS and CDR2 is FQNEAQ. The CDR3 coding sequence is TGTGCCAGCAGCTTGGACAGAAACTACGAGCAGTACTTC. This encodes CASSLDRNYEQYF.

This clone occurred once. This chain links TRBV18 with TRBJ2-7, with 9 positions matching TRBD1. J lost 2 bases, V lost 3 bases, and 2 bases had no gene match. From germline, CDR1 is KGHSH and CDR2 LQKENI. The CDR3 runs 14 residues. DNA for the CDR3: TGTGCCAGCTCACCGAGGACAGGGGCCTACGAGCAGTACTTC. This translates into CASSPRTGAYEQYF. The complete variable domain, with remaining parts taken from reference TRBV18 and TRBJ2-7, reads NAGVMQNPRHLVRRRGQEARLRCSPMKGHSHVYWYRQLPEEGLKFMVYLQKENIIDESGMPKERFSAEFPKEGPSILRIQQVVRGDSAAYFCASSPRTGAYEQYFGPGTRLTVT.

The rearrangement joins TRBV11-2 to TRBJ1-3, with 8 bases fitting TRBD1. With V trimmed by 5 bases and J by 0 bases, 3 bases remained unmatched. The CDR3 extends over 15 amino acids. CDR1 and CDR2 (germline): SGHAT, FQNNGV. CDR3 residues: CASSGQGPSGNTIYF. The DNA of the CDR3 is TGTGCCAGCAGCGGACAGGGCCCCTCTGGAAACACCATATATTTT.

The rearrangement links TRBV6-6 to TRBJ1-2; no definite D call. Trimming took off 2 bases at V and 6 bases at J, with 16 bases between the two ends. Per germline, CDR1 MNHNY and CDR2 SVGAGI (reference sequence). The CDR3 consists of 15 residues. CDR3 nucleotide sequence: TGTGCCAGCAGTTACCGCGGCGGGGAAGAGGATGGCTACACCTTC. Its translation is CASSYRGGEEDGYTF.

The V call is TRBV7-3, the J call TRBJ2-1; 9 bases match TRBD2. The CDR3 covers 13 residues. Trimming at V came to 6 bases and at J to 10 bases, leaving 7 bases not matched to a gene. Germline lookup yields CDR1 SGHTA and CDR2 FQGTGA. In nucleotides, the CDR3 is TGTGCCAGCAGTGGCGGGGGGGCTGGGGAGCAGTTCTTC. This sequence encodes CASSGGGAGEQFF.

The chain has TRBV4-2 and TRBJ2-3, with 9 bases identical to TRBD2. The CDR3 is 15 amino acids. Germline CDR1 LGHNA, CDR2 YNFKEQ. J was trimmed by 1 base and V by 1 base; bases with no gene match: 0. CDR3 nucleotide sequence: TGTGCCAGCAGCCAAGGACTAGCGGGCACAGATACGCAGTATTTT. Its translation: CASSQGLAGTDTQYF.

About this clone itself: The sample has other DNA sequences that encode this CDR3 too. The chain combines TRBV7-9 with TRBJ1-5, with no clear D. V lost 0 bases and J lost 4, with 7 bases in between. This CDR3 has 14 amino acids. The germline V gene has CDR1 SEHNR and CDR2 FQNEAQ (reference sequence). The CDR3 region is CASSLAGGNQPQHF. The CDR3 DNA sequence: TGTGCCAGCAGCTTAGCCGGCGGGAATCAGCCCCAGCATTTT.

CDR3 in amino acids: CASRQTSGGFLDTQYF. CDR3 sequence (DNA): TGTGCCAGCAGACAAACTAGCGGGGGGTTTTTAGATACGCAGTATTTT. V usage is TRBV2 and J usage is TRBJ2-3; 12 nucleotides match TRBD2. J was trimmed by 5 bases and V by 6 bases; bases with no gene match: 9. The CDR3 runs to 16 residues. Germline V gene lookup returns CDR1 SNHLY and CDR2 FYNNEI.

The count of this clone is one. The rearrangement uses TRBV11-2 and TRBJ1-2, with D hard to call. The germline V gene has CDR1 SGHAT and CDR2 FQNNGV. The CDR3 spans 14 residues. Trimming cost V 3 bases and J 8 bases, with 16 bases left between them. CDR3 loop: CASSFEGLAEGYTF. CDR3 nucleotide sequence: TGTGCCAGCAGCTTCGAGGGCTTAGCGGAGGGCTACACCTTC. Full variable domain (remainder filled in from reference TRBV11-2 and TRBJ1-2): EAGVAQSPRYKIIEKRQSVAFWCNPISGHATLYWYQQILGQGPKLLIQFQNNGVVDDSQLPKDRFSAERLKGVDSTLKIQPAKLEDSAVYLCASSFEGLAEGYTFGSGTRLTVV.

The CDR3 nucleotides are TGTGCCTGGAGTTGGGGGACAGGGGAGGAAAAACTGTTTTTT. It is translated as CAWSWGTGEEKLFF. The rearrangement links TRBV30 to TRBJ1-4; 10 positions match TRBD1. The V gene end was trimmed by 2 bases and the J gene end by 8 bases; junction bases not matched to a gene: 5. There are 14 residues in the CDR3. CDR1 is GTSNPN and CDR2 is SVGIG in the germline V gene (reference sequence).

The V and J genes are TRBV29-1 and TRBJ2-7; 7 bases fit TRBD1. After removal of 5 bases from V and 4 bases from J, the junction contained 8 bases not matched to a gene. Germline V gene lookup returns CDR1 SQVTM and CDR2 ANQGSEA. The CDR3 runs to 13 residues. The CDR3 DNA follows: TGCAGCGTTCAAACCGGGACAGCATACGAGCAGTACTTC. This gives the protein CSVQTGTAYEQYF.

The rearrangement links TRBV7-2 to TRBJ1-5; 8 bases fit TRBD1. The CDR3 extends over 14 amino acids. Germline V CDR1 and CDR2: SGHTA, FQGNSA. J lost 7 bases, V lost 4 bases, and 6 bases had no gene match. CDR3 loop: CASSYQTGAQPQHF. CDR3 bases: TGTGCCAGCAGCTACCAGACAGGGGCCCAGCCCCAGCATTTT.

This chain connects TRBV7-8 to TRBJ2-5, with 11 bases matching TRBD2. CDR1 is SGHVS, CDR2 FQNEAQ, per germline. After removal of 1 base from V and 0 bases from J, the junction contained 4 bases not matched to a gene. This CDR3 spans 17 amino acids. The CDR3 protein is CASSLGPSGGYQETQYF. The DNA of the CDR3 is TGTGCCAGCAGCTTAGGTCCTAGCGGGGGGTACCAAGAGACCCAGTACTTC.